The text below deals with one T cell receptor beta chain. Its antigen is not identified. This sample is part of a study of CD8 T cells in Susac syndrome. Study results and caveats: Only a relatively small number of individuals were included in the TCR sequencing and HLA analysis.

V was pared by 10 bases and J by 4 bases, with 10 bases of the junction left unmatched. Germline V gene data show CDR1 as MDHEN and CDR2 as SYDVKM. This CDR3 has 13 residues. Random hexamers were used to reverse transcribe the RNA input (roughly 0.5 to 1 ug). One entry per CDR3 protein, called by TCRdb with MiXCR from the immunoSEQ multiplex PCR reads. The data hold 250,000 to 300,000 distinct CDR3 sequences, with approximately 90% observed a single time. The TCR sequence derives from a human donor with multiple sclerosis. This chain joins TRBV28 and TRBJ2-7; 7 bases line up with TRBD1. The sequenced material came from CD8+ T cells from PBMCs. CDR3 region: CAISDRARYEQYF. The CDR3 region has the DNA TGTGCCATATCCGACAGGGCCCGATACGAGCAGTACTTC.